This T cell receptor (beta chain) was recovered during a study of neurological immune-mediated disorders. Turning to the study itself: Secondary progressive disease was present in 3, and relapsing-remitting disease in around 31, of the approximately 35 multiple sclerosis patients.

This clonotype has ten or more counts. Its antigen is still unknown. General study results and limits: No clinical or MRI feature was associated with the multiple sclerosis repertoire cluster. One related-CDR3 cluster, identified by phylogenetic grouping, held the repertoires of 18 of 34 multiple sclerosis patients and was a possible signature.

This CDR3 contains 15 residues. Trimming stripped 3 bases from V and 5 bases from J, with 16 bases between. CDR1 is MNHEY, CDR2 SMNVEV, per germline (reference sequence). With 10-nucleotide random UMIs, 5'RACE was used to make the cDNA. In TCRdb, the 5' RACE reads were re-called with MiXCR into one record per CDR3 protein. The table has around 64,000 distinct CDR3 sequences, about 3% seen once; the top ten hold roughly 5.2%. This sequence joins TRBV27 and TRBJ2-5; TRBD2 is a possible D gene (5 bases). What was sequenced was PBMCs. The sequence came from a woman in her forties or fifties with multiple sclerosis. The CDR3 here is CASSFGPPGGETQYF. In nucleotides, the CDR3 is TGTGCCAGCAGTTTTGGGCCTCCCGGCGGGGAGACCCAGTACTTC.